The source of this T cell receptor (beta chain) is a study of OX40 agonist ivuxolimab in advanced cancers. Study in general: Males comprised about 78% of the group, whose mean age was around 62 years (range about 20 to 79). Eligibility rules accepted prior anti-PD-1, anti-PD-L1 or anti-CTLA-4 therapy, and 40% to 50% had some.

CDR3 length: 13 residues. V shed 5 bases, J shed 7 bases, and the junction held 7 bases outside the gene matches. CDR1 is SGHAT, CDR2 FQNNGV, per germline. The protocol was immunoSEQ multiplex PCR, while the TCRdb copy is restricted to in-frame clones and leaves out a portion. The sample carries just under 100,000 clones, approximately 94% recorded once. The study, taken as a whole, reports: At 0.1 to 3.0 mg/kg and by week 6, clonal expansion occurred in CD4+ and CD8+ blood T cells. Some patients who did not respond also had low normalized T-cell clonal expansion.

Concerning this clone: Its antigen is currently unknown.

This TCR was recovered from an adult with an advanced solid tumor such as melanoma, head and neck, liver or kidney cancer. The chain recombines TRBV11-2 with TRBJ1-1; 7 bases line up with TRBD1. The sample in question was CD4+ or CD8+ T cells sorted from blood, obtained in a trial of the OX40 agonist ivuxolimab. The CDR3 reads CASSPIGTVEAFF. The CDR3 DNA is TGTGCCAGCAGCCCTATAGGGACAGTTGAAGCTTTCTTT.